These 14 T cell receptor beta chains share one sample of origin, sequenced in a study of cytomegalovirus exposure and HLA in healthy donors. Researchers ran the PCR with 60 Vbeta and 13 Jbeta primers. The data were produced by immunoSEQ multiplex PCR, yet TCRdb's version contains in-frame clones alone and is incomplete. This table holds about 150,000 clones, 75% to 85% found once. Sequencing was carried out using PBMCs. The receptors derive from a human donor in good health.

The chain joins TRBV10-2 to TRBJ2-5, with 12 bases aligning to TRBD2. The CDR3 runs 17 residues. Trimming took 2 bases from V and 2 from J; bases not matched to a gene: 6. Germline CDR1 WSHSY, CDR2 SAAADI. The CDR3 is CASSEPRLAGDQETQYF. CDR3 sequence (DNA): TGCGCCAGCAGTGAGCCCAGACTAGCGGGAGATCAAGAGACCCAGTACTTC.

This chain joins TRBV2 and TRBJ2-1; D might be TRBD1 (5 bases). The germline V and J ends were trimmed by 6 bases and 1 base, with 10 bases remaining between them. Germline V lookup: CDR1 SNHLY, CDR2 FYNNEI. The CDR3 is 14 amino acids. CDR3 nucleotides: TGTGCCAGCAGCCTTGGACAATCCTACAATGAGCAGTTCTTC. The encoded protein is CASSLGQSYNEQFF.

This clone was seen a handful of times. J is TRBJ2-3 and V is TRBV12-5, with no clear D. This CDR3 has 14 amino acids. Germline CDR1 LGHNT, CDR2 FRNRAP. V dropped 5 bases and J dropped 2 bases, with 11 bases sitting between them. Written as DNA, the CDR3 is TGTGCTAGTGGTCCCACAGTTTACACAGATACGCAGTATTTT. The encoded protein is CASGPTVYTDTQYF.

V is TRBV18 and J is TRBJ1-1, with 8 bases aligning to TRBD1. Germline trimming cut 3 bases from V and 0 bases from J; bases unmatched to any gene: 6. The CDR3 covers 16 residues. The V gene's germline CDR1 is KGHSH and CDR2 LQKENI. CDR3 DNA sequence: TGTGCCAGCTCACCCCAACAGGGGGGGATGAACACTGAAGCTTTCTTT. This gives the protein CASSPQQGGMNTEAFF.

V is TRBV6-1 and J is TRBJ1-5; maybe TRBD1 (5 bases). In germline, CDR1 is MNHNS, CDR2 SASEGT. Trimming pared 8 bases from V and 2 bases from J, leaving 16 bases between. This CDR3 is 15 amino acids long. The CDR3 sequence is CASRRSGGGNQPQHF. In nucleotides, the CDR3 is TGTGCCAGCCGTAGGTCGGGGGGAGGCAATCAGCCCCAGCATTTT.

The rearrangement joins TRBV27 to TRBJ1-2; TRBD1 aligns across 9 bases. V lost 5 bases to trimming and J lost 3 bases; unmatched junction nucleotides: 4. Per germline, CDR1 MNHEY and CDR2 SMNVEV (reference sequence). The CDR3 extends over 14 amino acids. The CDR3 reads CASSPGQGHYGYTF. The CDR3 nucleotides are TGTGCCAGCAGTCCGGGACAGGGCCACTATGGCTACACCTTC.

The CDR3: CASSPPGISGANVLTF. The CDR3 DNA follows: TGTGCCAGCAGCCCTCCAGGGATCTCTGGGGCCAACGTCCTGACTTTC. The chain carries TRBV5-4 and TRBJ2-6; TRBD1 might be the D (5 bases). This CDR3 is built from 16 residues. With 4 bases removed from V and 0 bases from J, the gap between germline ends came to 11 bases. CDR1 is SGHNT, CDR2 YYREEE, per germline (reference sequence).

The CDR3: CASSSADINTGELFF. The CDR3 nucleotides are TGTGCCAGCAGTTCAGCAGACATCAACACCGGGGAGCTGTTTTTT. The gene calls are TRBV6-5 and TRBJ2-2; D not resolved. Between the trimmed V and J ends, which lost 4 bases and 2 bases, there was a span of 11 bases. The CDR3 consists of 15 residues. Germline CDR1 is MNHEY and CDR2 is SVGAGI.

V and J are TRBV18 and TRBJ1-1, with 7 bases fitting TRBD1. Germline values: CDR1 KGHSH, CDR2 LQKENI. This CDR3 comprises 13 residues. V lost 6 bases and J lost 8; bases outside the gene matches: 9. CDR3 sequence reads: CASSPRGQIEAFF. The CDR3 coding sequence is TGTGCCAGCTCCCCGCGGGGACAGATAGAAGCTTTCTTT.

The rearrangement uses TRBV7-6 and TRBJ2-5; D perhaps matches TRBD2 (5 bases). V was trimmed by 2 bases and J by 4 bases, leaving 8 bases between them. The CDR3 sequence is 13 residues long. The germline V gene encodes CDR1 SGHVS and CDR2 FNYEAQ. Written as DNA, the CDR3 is TGTGCCAGCAGCTTAAACGAGGGAGAGACCCAGTACTTC. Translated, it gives CASSLNEGETQYF.

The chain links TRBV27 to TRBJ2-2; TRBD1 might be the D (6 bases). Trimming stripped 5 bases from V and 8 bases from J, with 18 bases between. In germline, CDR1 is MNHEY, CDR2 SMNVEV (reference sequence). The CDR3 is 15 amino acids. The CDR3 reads CASSPPPQGRGELFF. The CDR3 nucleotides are TGTGCCAGCAGTCCCCCCCCACAGGGCCGGGGGGAGCTGTTTTTT.

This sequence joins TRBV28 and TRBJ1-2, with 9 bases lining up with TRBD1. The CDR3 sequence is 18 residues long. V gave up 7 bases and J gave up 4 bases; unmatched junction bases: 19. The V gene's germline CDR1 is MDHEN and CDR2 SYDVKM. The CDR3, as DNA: TGTGCCAGCACCCCCCGACCCCTGGGACAGGGTTGGGGCTATGGCTACACCTTC. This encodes CASTPRPLGQGWGYGYTF.

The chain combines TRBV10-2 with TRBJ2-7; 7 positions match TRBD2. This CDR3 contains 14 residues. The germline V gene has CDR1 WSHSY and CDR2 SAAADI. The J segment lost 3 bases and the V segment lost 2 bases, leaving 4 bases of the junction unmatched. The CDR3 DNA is TGCGCCAGCAGTGAGGCGGGAGAGATCTACGAGCAGTACTTC. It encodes CASSEAGEIYEQYF.

The CDR3 reads CASSLQTAGSSYNSPLHF. Here the CDR3 DNA reads TGTGCCAGCAGCTTACAGACTGCGGGGAGCTCCTATAATTCACCCCTCCACTTT. This rearrangement joins TRBV7-8 to TRBJ1-6; D uncertain. This CDR3 is built from 18 residues. Trimming cost V 2 bases and J 0 bases, with 14 bases left between them. CDR1 and CDR2 from the germline V gene are SGHVS and FQNEAQ.